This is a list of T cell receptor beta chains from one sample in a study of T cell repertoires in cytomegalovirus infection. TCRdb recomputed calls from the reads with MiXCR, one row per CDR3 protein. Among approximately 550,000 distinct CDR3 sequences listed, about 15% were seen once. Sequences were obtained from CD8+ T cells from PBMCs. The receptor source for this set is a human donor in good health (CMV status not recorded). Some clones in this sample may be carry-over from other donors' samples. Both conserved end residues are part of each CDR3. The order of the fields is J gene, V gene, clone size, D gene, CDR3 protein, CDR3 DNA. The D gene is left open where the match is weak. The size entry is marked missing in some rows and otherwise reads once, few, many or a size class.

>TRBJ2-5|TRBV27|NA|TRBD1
CASSLGQRKETQYF
TGTGCCAGCAGTTTGGGACAGAGAAAAGAGACCCAGTACTTC
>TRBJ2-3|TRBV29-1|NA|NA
CSVDGDFTDTQYF
TGCAGCGTCGACGGGGACTTCACAGATACGCAGTATTTT
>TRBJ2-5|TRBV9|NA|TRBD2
CASTASGAASETQYF
TGTGCCAGCACTGCGAGCGGGGCCGCCTCAGAGACCCAGTACTTC
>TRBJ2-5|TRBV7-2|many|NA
CASSLALSGIQETQYF
TGTGCCAGCAGCTTAGCTCTGAGCGGAATCCAAGAGACCCAGTACTTC
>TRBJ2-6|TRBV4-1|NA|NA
CASSGGTGANVLTF
TGCGCCAGCAGCGGAGGCACCGGGGCCAACGTCCTGACTTTC
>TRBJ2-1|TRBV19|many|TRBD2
CASSFKLSGLAGSYNEQFF
TGTGCCAGTAGTTTCAAACTTTCGGGACTAGCGGGTTCCTACAATGAGCAGTTCTTC
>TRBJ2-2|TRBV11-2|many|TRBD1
CASSDMGQANTGELFF
TGTGCCAGCAGCGACATGGGACAGGCGAACACCGGGGAGCTGTTTTTT
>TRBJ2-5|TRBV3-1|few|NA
CASSQALTGDQYF
TGTGCCAGCAGCCAAGCCCTAACTGGGGACCAGTACTTC
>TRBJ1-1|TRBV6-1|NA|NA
CASTLKGRTVAFF
TGTGCCAGCACGCTCAAGGGGCGAACTGTAGCTTTCTTT
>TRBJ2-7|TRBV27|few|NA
CASSFGHRTYEQYF
TGTGCCAGCAGTTTTGGGCACCGAACCTACGAGCAGTACTTC
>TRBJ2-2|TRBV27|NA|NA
CARSDDSVYLNTGELFF
TGTGCCAGAAGTGACGACAGTGTCTACCTGAACACCGGGGAGCTGTTTTTT
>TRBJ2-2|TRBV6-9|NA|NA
CASVSGRHTKTGELFF
TGTGCAAGCGTTTCGGGACGGCATACGAAAACCGGGGAGCTGTTTTTT
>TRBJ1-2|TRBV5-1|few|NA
CASSLWQVEYGYTF
TGCGCCAGCAGCTTGTGGCAGGTGGAGTATGGCTACACCTTC
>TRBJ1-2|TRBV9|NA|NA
CASSVDDGNYGYTF
TGTGCCAGCAGCGTAGATGATGGGAACTATGGCTACACCTTC
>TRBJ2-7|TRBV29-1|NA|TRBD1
CSVVTGGRYEQYF
TGCAGCGTTGTAACAGGGGGAAGGTACGAGCAGTACTTC
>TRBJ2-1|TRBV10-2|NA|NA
CASSEVSGVSYNEQFF
TGCGCCAGCAGTGAGGTATCCGGGGTGTCCTACAATGAGCAGTTCTTC
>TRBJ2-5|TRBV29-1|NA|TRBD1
CSVVGHRGRRAAETQYF
TGCAGCGTCGTGGGCCACAGGGGGCGCAGGGCGGCGGAGACCCAGTACTTC
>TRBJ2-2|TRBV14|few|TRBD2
CASSQKLTSGRADGELFF
TGTGCCAGCAGCCAAAAACTTACTAGCGGGAGGGCCGACGGGGAGCTGTTTTTT
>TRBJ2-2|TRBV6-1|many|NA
CASSQGVTGELFF
TGTGCCAGCAGTCAAGGGGTAACCGGGGAGCTGTTTTTT
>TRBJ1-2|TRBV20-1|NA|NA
CSARQGRGFNYGYTF
TGCAGTGCTAGACAGGGAAGGGGGTTTAACTATGGCTACACCTTC
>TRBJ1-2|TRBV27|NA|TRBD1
CASSRTGAGYTF
TGTGCCAGCAGTCGTACAGGGGCTGGCTACACCTTC
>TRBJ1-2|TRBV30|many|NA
CAWSVFSLGYTF
TGTGCCTGGAGTGTTTTCAGTCTTGGCTACACCTTC
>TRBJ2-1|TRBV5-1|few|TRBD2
CASSFRREGHNEQFF
TGCGCCAGCAGCTTTCGGCGGGAGGGCCACAATGAGCAGTTCTTC
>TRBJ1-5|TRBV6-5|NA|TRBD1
CASRERQGRQPQHF
TGTGCCAGCAGGGAGCGACAGGGTAGACAGCCCCAGCATTTT
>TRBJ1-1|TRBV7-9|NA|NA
CASIFNGGRDTEAFF
TGTGCCAGCATTTTCAATGGGGGGCGGGACACTGAAGCTTTCTTT
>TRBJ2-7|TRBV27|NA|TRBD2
CASSSWGGLSSYEQYF
TGTGCCAGCAGTTCATGGGGGGGGTTGAGCTCCTACGAGCAGTACTTC
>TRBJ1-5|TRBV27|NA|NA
CASSLSTPGQPQHF
TGTGCCAGCAGTTTATCGACCCCAGGTCAGCCCCAGCATTTT
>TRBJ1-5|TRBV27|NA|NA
CASSLGWTDNQPQHF
TGTGCCAGCAGTTTAGGGTGGACCGACAATCAGCCCCAGCATTTT
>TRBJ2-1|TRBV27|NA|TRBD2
CASSPRSSGRPDEQFF
TGTGCCAGCAGTCCCAGGAGTAGCGGGAGGCCAGATGAGCAGTTCTTC
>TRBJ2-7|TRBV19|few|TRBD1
CASSITVDRGRDEQYF
TGTGCCAGTAGTATAACGGTCGACAGGGGGCGGGACGAGCAGTACTTC
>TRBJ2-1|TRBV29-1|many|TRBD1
CSSRAGGANNEQFF
TGCAGCTCCCGGGCAGGGGGCGCAAACAATGAGCAGTTCTTC
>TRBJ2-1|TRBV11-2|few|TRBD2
CASRLTPGGYNEQFF
TGTGCCAGCAGGCTGACACCGGGAGGGTACAATGAGCAGTTCTTC
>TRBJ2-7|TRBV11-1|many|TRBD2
CASHPGGRPHYEQYF
TGTGCCAGCCACCCTGGCGGGAGGCCTCACTACGAGCAGTACTTC
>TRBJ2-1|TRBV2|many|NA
CASAGNEQFF
TGTGCCAGCGCGGGAAATGAGCAGTTCTTC
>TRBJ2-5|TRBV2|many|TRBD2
CASRATSGGAETQYF
TGTGCCAGCAGGGCGACTAGCGGGGGGGCCGAGACCCAGTACTTC
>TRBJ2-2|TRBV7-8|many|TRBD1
CASSPGTANTGELFF
TGTGCCAGCAGCCCCGGGACAGCGAACACCGGGGAGCTGTTTTTT
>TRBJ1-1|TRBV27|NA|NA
CASSPGHLGTEAFF
TGTGCCAGCAGTCCCGGACACCTTGGCACTGAAGCTTTCTTT
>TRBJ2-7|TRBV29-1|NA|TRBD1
CSVEDLSRTGTYEQYF
TGCAGCGTTGAAGATCTTAGTAGGACAGGGACCTACGAGCAGTACTTC
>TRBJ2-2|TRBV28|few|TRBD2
CASSSYMAPAGDDGRELFF
TGTGCCAGCAGTTCTTATATGGCCCCAGCGGGAGACGATGGTAGGGAGCTGTTTTTT
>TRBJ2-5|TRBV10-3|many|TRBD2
CAISASGGAQETQYF
TGTGCCATCAGTGCGAGCGGGGGAGCTCAAGAGACCCAGTACTTC
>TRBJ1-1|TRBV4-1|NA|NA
CASSLDSSLNTEAFF
TGCGCCAGCAGCCTGGACAGCTCTTTGAACACTGAAGCTTTCTTT
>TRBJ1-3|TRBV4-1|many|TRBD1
CASSRGQSSGNTIYF
TGCGCCAGCTCGAGGGGACAGAGCTCTGGAAACACCATATATTTT
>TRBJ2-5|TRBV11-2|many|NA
CASSAPISTHETQYF
TGTGCCAGCAGCGCCCCTATTTCGACTCATGAGACCCAGTACTTC
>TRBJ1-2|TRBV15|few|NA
CATSRDGESYGYTF
TGTGCCACCAGCAGAGACGGGGAGAGCTATGGCTACACCTTC
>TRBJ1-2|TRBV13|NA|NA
CASSQQQDLYGYTF
TGTGCCAGCAGCCAACAACAGGACTTATATGGCTACACCTTC
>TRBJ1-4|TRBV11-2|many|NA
CASSAGLEKLFF
TGTGCCAGCAGCGCCGGCCTCGAAAAACTGTTTTTT
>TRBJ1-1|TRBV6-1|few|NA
CASSTTPFKEGNTEAFF
TGTGCCAGCAGTACTACCCCCTTTAAGGAAGGGAACACTGAAGCTTTCTTT
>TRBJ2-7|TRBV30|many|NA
CAWSPDSLGSGTYEQYF
TGTGCCTGGAGCCCAGACTCCCTTGGTAGCGGTACCTACGAGCAGTACTTC
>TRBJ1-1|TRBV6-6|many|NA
CASSYSGAGEGTEAFF
TGTGCCAGCAGTTACTCTGGGGCAGGGGAAGGGACTGAAGCTTTCTTT
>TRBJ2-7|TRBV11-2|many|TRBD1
CASSYDRGPEYYYEQYF
TGTGCCAGCAGCTATGACAGGGGGCCTGAGTACTACTACGAGCAGTACTTC